A selection of T cell receptor beta chains follows, all from one sample in a study of beta chain features in type 1 diabetes. Using immunoSEQ multiplex PCR, the repertoire was profiled, and TCRdb retains in-frame clones only, with some absent. The sample consists of about 160,000 clones, approximately 10% of them appearing once. Specimen: central memory CD4+ T cells from blood. Source of these receptors: a woman in her 30s with type 1 diabetes. The CDR3 runs from the conserved cysteine through the conserved F or W. The D gene is left open where the match is weak. Clone size is not always given. Where it is, it says once, few, many or a class for expanded clones.

size | J | V | D | DNA | CDR3
few | TRBJ1-2 | TRBV7-8 | . | TGTGCCAGCAGCTTAGTTTCGAGTCCTAACTATGGCTACACCTTC | CASSLVSSPNYGYTF
once | TRBJ1-1 | TRBV2 | . | TGTGCCAGCAGGATGGAGGGGAACACTGAAGCTTTCTTT | CASRMEGNTEAFF
. | TRBJ1-3 | TRBV29-1 | TRBD1 | TGCAGCGCCCGGACAGGGCTGGCGAACACCATATATTTT | CSARTGLANTIYF
. | TRBJ2-7 | TRBV20-1 | . | TGCAGTGCTAGGGACAACTACGAGCAGTACTTC | CSARDNYEQYF
few | TRBJ1-2 | TRBV19 | TRBD1 | TGTGCCAGTAGTATACCGTACAGGGGCTACGGCTACACCTTC | CASSIPYRGYGYTF
few | TRBJ2-7 | TRBV2 | . | TGTGCCAGCAGGCAGGAGGGCTACGAGCAGTACTTC | CASRQEGYEQYF
. | TRBJ1-1 | TRBV7-9 | TRBD1 | TGTGCCAGCAGCACTCAATCTCACGGGACAGTAGCTTTCTTT | CASSTQSHGTVAFF
. | TRBJ2-5 | TRBV29-1 | . | TGCAGCGTTGACGGTCGGGTCCAAGAGACCCAGTACTTC | CSVDGRVQETQYF
. | TRBJ2-3 | TRBV18 | . | TGTGCCAGCTCACCAAAAGATGGGACACCGTCTACGCAGTATTTT | CASSPKDGTPSTQYF
few | TRBJ2-5 | TRBV12-5 | TRBD1 | TGTGCTAGTGGGTCAGGGGGCTGGGAGACCCAGTACTTC | CASGSGGWETQYF
few | TRBJ2-7 | TRBV28 | . | TGTGCCAGCAGTGTTAGGGGATCGACTTCCTACGAGCAGTACTTC | CASSVRGSTSYEQYF
. | TRBJ2-1 | TRBV18 | . | TGTGCCAGCTCACCAAGAGGTTCTGAGCAGTTCTTC | CASSPRGSEQFF
few | TRBJ2-1 | TRBV29-1 | . | TGCAGCGTTGAGCTAGTACTCGGCAATGAGCAGTTCTTC | CSVELVLGNEQFF
few | TRBJ2-3 | TRBV28 | TRBD2 | TGTGCCAGCAATTTTCCCCCAGGCGGGAGCAGGGCCAATACGCAGTATTTT | CASNFPPGGSRANTQYF
few | TRBJ2-1 | TRBV6-5 | TRBD2 | TGTGCCAGCAGTTACGCCCTAGCGGGAGCCTACAATGAGCAGTTCTTC | CASSYALAGAYNEQFF
. | TRBJ1-2 | TRBV9 | . | TGTGCCAGCAGCGTAGCCCCACGGTGGGGGGCTAACTATGGCTACACCTTC | CASSVAPRWGANYGYTF
few | TRBJ2-7 | TRBV29-1 | . | TGCAGCGTTGAGACAGGACAATCAAAGCAGTACTTC | CSVETGQSKQYF
. | TRBJ2-7 | TRBV6-1 | TRBD1 | TGTGCCAGCAGTAGACAGGGCCCTATCTACGAGCAGTACTTC | CASSRQGPIYEQYF
. | TRBJ1-1 | TRBV13 | . | TGTGCCAGCAGCTTAAGACGGGAATGGTGGAGCACTGAAGCTTTCTTT | CASSLRREWWSTEAFF
. | TRBJ2-2 | TRBV9 | TRBD1 | TGTGCCAGCAGCGTCTCGACAGGGGAGGCCTCCGGGGAGCTGTTTTTT | CASSVSTGEASGELFF
few | TRBJ1-2 | TRBV6-5 | TRBD1 | TGTGCCAGCAGTTACTCACTTGACAGGGGTGACGGCTACACCTTC | CASSYSLDRGDGYTF
. | TRBJ2-1 | TRBV7-9 | TRBD1 | TGTGCCAGCAGCCTGACAGGGAAGACTTGGAATGAGCAGTTCTTC | CASSLTGKTWNEQFF
. | TRBJ2-3 | TRBV5-5 | TRBD2 | TGTGCCAGCAGCTTATCTAGCGGGAGAACAGATACGCAGTATTTT | CASSLSSGRTDTQYF
. | TRBJ2-2 | TRBV7-8 | . | TGTGCCAGCAAAGAGAGACAGTTGGGAACCGGGGAGCTGTTTTTT | CASKERQLGTGELFF
few | TRBJ2-1 | TRBV19 | TRBD1 | TGTGCCAGTAACCCTGGACAGGGAATTTACAATGAGCAGTTCTTC | CASNPGQGIYNEQFF
many | TRBJ2-5 | TRBV30 | TRBD2 | TGTGCCTGGAGACGACCGGGGGGGTTTGGGGAGACCCAGTACTTC | CAWRRPGGFGETQYF
few | TRBJ1-2 | TRBV28 | TRBD1 | TGTGCCAGCAGCTCCGGTGGACAGGGGAACTATGGCTACACCTTC | CASSSGGQGNYGYTF
. | TRBJ2-1 | TRBV5-1 | TRBD1 | TGCGCCAGCAGCTTGGGGGACAGGTACAATGAGCAGTTCTTC | CASSLGDRYNEQFF
. | TRBJ2-3 | TRBV11-2 | TRBD2 | TGTGCCAGCAGGGGACTAGCGGGTGAGACAGATACGCAGTATTTT | CASRGLAGETDTQYF
few | TRBJ1-3 | TRBV6-6 | TRBD1 | TGTGCCAGCAGTTCACAGGGGCGGAATACTGGAAACACCATATATTTT | CASSSQGRNTGNTIYF
. | TRBJ2-2 | TRBV19 | . | TGTGCCAGTAGTATGGGGCAGGATAGGTCCGGGGAGCTGTTTTTT | CASSMGQDRSGELFF
. | TRBJ2-7 | TRBV7-9 | . | TGTGCCAGCAGTCCGCGCACAGGACGACAGTACTTC | CASSPRTGRQYF
. | TRBJ2-5 | TRBV30 | . | TGTGCCTGGAGTAGCGCAGGGGGGTTAGAGACCCAGTACTTC | CAWSSAGGLETQYF
few | TRBJ2-7 | TRBV6-6 | . | TGTGCCAGCAGTTACACACGGACATCCTACGAGCAGTACTTC | CASSYTRTSYEQYF
few | TRBJ2-7 | TRBV18 | . | TGTGCCAGCTCACCACCGGGCCTAGCAGGCGAGCAGTACTTC | CASSPPGLAGEQYF
few | TRBJ2-6 | TRBV10-3 | . | TGTGCCATCAGTGATCCCCCCAGGGGTCGGGGGGCGCCTGGGGCCAACGTCCTGACTTTC | CAISDPPRGRGAPGANVLTF
many | TRBJ2-5 | TRBV5-4 | . | TGTGCCAGCAGACCCGCTTCCGGGGGAGAAGAGACCCAGTACTTC | CASRPASGGEETQYF
few | TRBJ2-1 | TRBV7-3 | . | TGTGCCAGCAGCCCCGAGGCGCTCTACAATGAGCAGTTCTTC | CASSPEALYNEQFF
few | TRBJ1-5 | TRBV5-6 | TRBD1 | TGTGCCAGCAGCCGACAGGGGGTAAACAGCAATCAGCCCCAGCATTTT | CASSRQGVNSNQPQHF
. | TRBJ2-7 | TRBV7-9 | TRBD1 | TGTGCCAGCAGCATCGGACAGGGTCCACTGGACGAGCAGTACTTC | CASSIGQGPLDEQYF
few | TRBJ1-5 | TRBV19 | . | TGTGCCAGTAGTAATGGAGCGAAGGCCGGGATGGATCAGCCCCAGCATTTT | CASSNGAKAGMDQPQHF